These 3 T cell receptor beta chains came from one sample sequenced in a study of blood T cells in healthy people across ages. Through a sample-barcoded 5' primer and a J-beta primer mix, a second PCR was run for about 7 to 12 cycles. TCRdb re-called the 5' RACE reads through MiXCR, storing one row per CDR3 protein. The sample has more than 650,000 distinct CDR3 sequences, 20% to 25% seen once. Sequencing was done on a sample of blood. These receptors were collected from a man aged 65 to 85 in good health.

The chain uses TRBV6-6 and TRBJ1-5; 7 positions agree with TRBD1. J gave up 5 bases and V 6 bases, and 10 bases lay outside the gene matches. CDR1 is MNHNY and CDR2 is SVGAGI in the germline V gene (reference sequence). The CDR3 extends over 15 amino acids. The chain's CDR3 is CASRDFGTVDQPQHF. The CDR3 DNA sequence: TGTGCCAGCAGAGACTTCGGGACAGTCGATCAGCCCCAGCATTTT.

The genes are TRBV4-1 and TRBJ2-3; 11 nucleotides line up with TRBD2. The germline V gene encodes CDR1 MGHRA and CDR2 YSYEKL. After removal of 0 bases from V and 5 bases from J, the junction contained 7 bases not matched to a gene. The CDR3 totals 17 residues. The CDR3 bases are TGCGCCAGCAGCCAAGATTCCGGACTAGCGGGTGGAGATACGCAGTATTTT. Translated: CASSQDSGLAGGDTQYF.

V gene TRBV2 combines with J gene TRBJ2-5, with D tentatively TRBD1 (6 bases). The end of the DNA aligns better with TRBJ2-7, so the J call may be wrong. This CDR3 is 14 amino acids long. CDR1 is SNHLY and CDR2 is FYNNEI in the germline V gene. The CDR3 loop reads CASIPQGLPYEQYF. DNA for the CDR3: TGTGCCAGCATTCCCCAGGGGCTTCCCTACGAGCAGTACTTC.